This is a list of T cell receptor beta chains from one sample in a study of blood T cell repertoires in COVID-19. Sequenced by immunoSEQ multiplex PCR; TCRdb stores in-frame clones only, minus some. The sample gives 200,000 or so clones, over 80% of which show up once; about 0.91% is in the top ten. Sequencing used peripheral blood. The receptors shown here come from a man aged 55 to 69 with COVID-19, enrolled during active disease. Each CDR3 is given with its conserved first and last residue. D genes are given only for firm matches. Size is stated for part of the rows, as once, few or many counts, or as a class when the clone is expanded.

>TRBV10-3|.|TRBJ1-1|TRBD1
CAIRYGQAEAFF
TGTGCCATCAGGTACGGACAGGCTGAAGCTTTCTTT
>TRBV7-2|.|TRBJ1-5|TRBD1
CASSQDRGNQPQHF
TGTGCCAGCAGTCAAGACAGGGGCAATCAGCCCCAGCATTTT
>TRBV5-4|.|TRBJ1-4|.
CASSFTSWGEEEKLFF
TGTGCCAGCAGCTTCACGTCTTGGGGAGAAGAGGAAAAACTGTTTTTT
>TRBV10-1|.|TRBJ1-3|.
CASRPRSGNTIYF
TGCGCCAGCAGGCCGCGATCTGGAAACACCATATATTTT
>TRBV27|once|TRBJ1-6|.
CASRPGQDNSPLHF
TGTGCCAGCAGACCAGGCCAGGATAATTCACCCCTCCACTTT
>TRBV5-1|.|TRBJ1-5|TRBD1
CASSLEGASNQPQHF
TGCGCCAGCAGCTTGGAGGGGGCCTCCAATCAGCCCCAGCATTTT
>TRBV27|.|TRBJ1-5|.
CASSFGLPGGQPQHF
TGTGCCAGCAGTTTTGGGCTCCCCGGGGGACAGCCCCAGCATTTT
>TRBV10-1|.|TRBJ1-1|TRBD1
CASRADRAMNTEAFF
TGCGCCAGCAGGGCGGACAGGGCAATGAACACTGAAGCTTTCTTT
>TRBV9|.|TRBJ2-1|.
CASSVELLPSYNEQFF
TGTGCCAGCAGCGTAGAACTCCTTCCATCCTACAATGAGCAGTTCTTC
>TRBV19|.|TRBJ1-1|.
CASRNRREAFF
TGTGCCAGTAGGAACAGGCGTGAAGCTTTCTTT
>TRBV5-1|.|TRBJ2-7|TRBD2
CASSPGLAGGAQYF
TGCGCCAGCAGCCCTGGACTAGCGGGAGGGGCGCAGTACTTC
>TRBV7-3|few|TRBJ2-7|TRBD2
CASSFNPAGYYEQYF
TGTGCCAGCAGCTTTAATCCAGCGGGATACTACGAGCAGTACTTC
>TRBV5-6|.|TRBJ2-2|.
CASSLGGGRPGELFF
TGTGCCAGCAGCTTGGGCGGGGGCAGGCCCGGGGAGCTGTTTTTT
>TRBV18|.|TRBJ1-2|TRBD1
CASSPGQAIGYTF
TGTGCCAGCTCACCTGGACAGGCAATAGGCTACACCTTC
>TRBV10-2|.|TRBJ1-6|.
CASSEGDSPLHF
TGCGCCAGCAGCGAGGGAGATTCACCCCTCCACTTT
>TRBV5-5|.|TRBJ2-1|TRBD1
CASSPRQGSYNEQFF
TGTGCCAGCAGCCCCCGACAGGGCTCCTACAATGAGCAGTTCTTC
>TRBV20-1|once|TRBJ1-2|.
CRMQGDYGYTF
TGCAGGATGCAGGGTGACTATGGCTACACCTTC
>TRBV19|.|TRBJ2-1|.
CASSILGTYNEQFF
TGTGCCAGTAGTATATTGGGCACCTACAATGAGCAGTTCTTC
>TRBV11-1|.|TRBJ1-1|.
CASSLTQGVTEAFF
TGTGCCAGCAGCTTAACCCAGGGTGTCACTGAAGCTTTCTTT
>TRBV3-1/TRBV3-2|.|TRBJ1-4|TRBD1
CASSQEDREEKLFF
TGTGCCAGCAGCCAAGAAGACAGGGAAGAAAAACTGTTTTTT
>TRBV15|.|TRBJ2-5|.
CATSRERLETQYF
TGTGCCACCAGCAGAGAACGGTTAGAGACCCAGTACTTC
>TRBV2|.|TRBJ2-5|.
CASSEARGWQETQYF
TGTGCCAGCAGTGAGGCTCGGGGATGGCAAGAGACCCAGTACTTC
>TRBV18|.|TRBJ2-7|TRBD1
CASSPNLRTGGSVEQYF
TGTGCCAGCTCACCTAATTTAAGGACAGGGGGCTCTGTCGAGCAGTACTTC
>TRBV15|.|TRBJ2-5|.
CATSRGQGIGLQETQYF
TGTGCCACCAGCAGAGGCCAGGGGATAGGGCTCCAAGAGACCCAGTACTTC
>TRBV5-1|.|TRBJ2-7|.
CASSLEPTQGYEQYF
TGCGCCAGCAGCCTTGAGCCTACGCAGGGCTACGAGCAGTACTTC
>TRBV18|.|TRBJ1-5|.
CASSLGQRSNQPQHF
TGTGCCAGCTCACTAGGACAGCGTAGCAATCAGCCCCAGCATTTT
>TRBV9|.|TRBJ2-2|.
CASSSEGGPTGELFF
TGTGCCAGCAGCTCCGAGGGGGGGCCCACCGGGGAGCTGTTTTTT
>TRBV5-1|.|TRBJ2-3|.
CASSNSGLDTDTQYF
TGCGCCAGCAGCAACTCGGGACTGGACACAGATACGCAGTATTTT
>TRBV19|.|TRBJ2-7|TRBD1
CASSAGTGSYEQYF
TGTGCCAGTAGTGCCGGGACAGGTTCCTACGAGCAGTACTTC
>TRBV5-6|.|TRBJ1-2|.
CASSLASGSRYGYTF
TGTGCCAGCAGCTTGGCCTCGGGGTCGCGGTATGGCTACACCTTC
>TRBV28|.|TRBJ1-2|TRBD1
CASSLSGGQLYGYTF
TGTGCCAGCAGTTTATCAGGGGGACAGCTCTATGGCTACACCTTC
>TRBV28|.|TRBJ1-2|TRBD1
CASGQGRGYTF
TGTGCCAGCGGACAGGGAAGGGGCTACACCTTC
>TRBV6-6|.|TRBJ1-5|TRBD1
CASSRGQGDNQPQHF
TGTGCCAGCAGTAGAGGACAGGGAGACAATCAGCCCCAGCATTTT
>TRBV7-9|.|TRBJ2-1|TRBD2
CASSPRRAGGGNEQFF
TGTGCCAGCAGCCCCCGACGTGCGGGAGGGGGGAATGAGCAGTTCTTC
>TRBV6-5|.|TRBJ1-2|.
CASRPRDTGRDGYTF
TGTGCCAGCAGGCCCCGGGACACGGGACGAGATGGCTACACCTTC
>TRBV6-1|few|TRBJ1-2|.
CASSEQEYYGYTF
TGTGCCAGCAGTGAACAGGAATACTATGGCTACACCTTC
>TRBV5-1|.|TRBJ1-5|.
CASSPDGGYTQPQHF
TGCGCCAGCAGCCCGGACGGGGGGTATACTCAGCCCCAGCATTTT
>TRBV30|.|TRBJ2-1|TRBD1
CAWGGQGASYNEQFF
TGTGCCTGGGGCGGACAGGGGGCCTCCTACAATGAGCAGTTCTTC
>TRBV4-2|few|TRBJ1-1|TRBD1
CASSPDRANTEAFF
TGTGCCAGCAGCCCCGACAGGGCGAACACTGAAGCTTTCTTT
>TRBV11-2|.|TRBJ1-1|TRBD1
CASSSPGQGEAFF
TGTGCCAGCAGCTCCCCGGGACAGGGAGAAGCTTTCTTT
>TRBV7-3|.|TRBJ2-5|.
CASSLSVQETQYF
TGTGCCAGCAGCTTATCTGTTCAAGAGACCCAGTACTTC
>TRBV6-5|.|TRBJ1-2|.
CASRRGGYTF
TGTGCCAGCAGGCGGGGAGGCTACACCTTC
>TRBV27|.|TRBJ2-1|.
CASSGGTKPGVYNEQFF
TGTGCCAGCAGTGGCGGGACCAAGCCGGGGGTATACAATGAGCAGTTCTTC
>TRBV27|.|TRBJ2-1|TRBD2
CASSFPGTSGIDEQFF
TGTGCCAGCAGTTTCCCCGGGACTAGCGGGATTGATGAGCAGTTCTTC
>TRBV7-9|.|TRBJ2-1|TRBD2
CASSDLSGTLNNEQFF
TGTGCCAGCAGCGACCTAAGCGGGACGTTGAACAATGAGCAGTTCTTC
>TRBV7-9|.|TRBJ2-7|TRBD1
CASTPLGQRSYEQYF
TGTGCCAGCACCCCACTGGGACAGCGATCCTACGAGCAGTACTTC
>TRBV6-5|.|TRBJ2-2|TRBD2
CASSSVGLGGGELFF
TGTGCCAGCTCATCAGTGGGACTAGGAGGCGGGGAGCTGTTTTTT
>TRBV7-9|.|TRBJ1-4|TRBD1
CASSPRQGRNEKLFF
TGTGCCAGCAGCCCGCGACAGGGAAGGAATGAAAAACTGTTTTTT
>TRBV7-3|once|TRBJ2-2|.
CASSLNSPSNTGELFF
TGTGCCAGCAGCTTAAATTCCCCTTCTAACACCGGGGAGCTGTTTTTT
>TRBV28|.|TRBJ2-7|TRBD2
CASSLGGMVNEQYF
TGTGCCAGCAGTTTGGGGGGGATGGTAAACGAGCAGTACTTC
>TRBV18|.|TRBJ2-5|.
CASSPGETQYF
TGTGCCAGCTCACCCGGGGAGACCCAGTACTTC
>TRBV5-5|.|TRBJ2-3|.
CASSLLGGGTDTQYF
TGTGCCAGCAGCTTGTTGGGAGGGGGGACAGATACGCAGTATTTT
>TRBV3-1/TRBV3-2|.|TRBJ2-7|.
CASSQDLGAGEQYF
TGTGCCAGCAGCCAAGATCTGGGGGCGGGCGAGCAGTACTTC
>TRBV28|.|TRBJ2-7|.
CASSSNRDNRYEQYF
TGTGCCAGCAGTAGCAACCGGGACAATCGCTACGAGCAGTACTTC
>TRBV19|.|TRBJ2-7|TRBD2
CASSPGLAGGRGVWEQYF
TGTGCCAGTAGTCCGGGACTAGCGGGAGGAAGGGGTGTGTGGGAGCAGTACTTC
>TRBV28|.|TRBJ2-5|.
CASSLDRLQETQYF
TGTGCCAGCAGTTTGGACAGACTCCAAGAGACCCAGTACTTC
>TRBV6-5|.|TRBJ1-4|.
CASRAEATNEKLFF
TGTGCCAGCAGGGCGGAGGCAACTAATGAAAAACTGTTTTTT